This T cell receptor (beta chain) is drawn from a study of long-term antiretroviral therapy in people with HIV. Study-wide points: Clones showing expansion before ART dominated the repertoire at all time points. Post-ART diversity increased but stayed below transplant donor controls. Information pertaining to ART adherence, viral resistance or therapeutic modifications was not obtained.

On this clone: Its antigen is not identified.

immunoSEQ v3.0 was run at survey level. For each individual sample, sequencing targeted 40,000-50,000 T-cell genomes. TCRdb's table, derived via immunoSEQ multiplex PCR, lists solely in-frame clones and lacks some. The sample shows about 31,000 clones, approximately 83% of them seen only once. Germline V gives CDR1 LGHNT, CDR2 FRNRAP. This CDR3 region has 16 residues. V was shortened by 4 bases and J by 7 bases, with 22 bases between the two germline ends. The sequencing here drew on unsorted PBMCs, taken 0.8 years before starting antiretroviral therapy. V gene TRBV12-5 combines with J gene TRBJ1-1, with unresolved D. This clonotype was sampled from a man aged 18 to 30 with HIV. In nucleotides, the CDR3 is TGTGCTAGTGGTTCGATACTATCAGGTTCGAGGGTTGAAGCTTTCTTT. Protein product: CASGSILSGSRVEAFF.